Shown below are 16 T cell receptor beta chains from a single sample sequenced in a study of tumor-infiltrating lymphocytes in primary liver carcinoma. With a constant-region primer, TCR beta cDNA was made from approximately 500 ng of total RNA. Nested multiplex PCR, run for three rounds with slightly modified ARM-PCR, yielded TCR beta libraries. Two initial PCR rounds of about 11 cycles each paired TRBV1-TRBV30 forward primers with a C-beta reverse primer. TCRdb redid the calling of the multiplex PCR reads with MiXCR, one entry per CDR3 protein. This sample has roughly 40,000 distinct CDR3 sequences; roughly 75% occur once, and the top ten carry about 38%. From unsorted bulk tissue weighing roughly 18-31 mg, DNA and RNA were co-extracted. The sequencing sample was made of tumor-adjacent normal liver tissue. The receptors were gathered from a woman between 25 and 40 years old with primary liver carcinoma and hepatitis B virus infection.

Concerning this clonotype itself: Since no conserved phenylalanine or tryptophan closes the CDR3, a read error is the likely cause. This rearrangement joins TRBV10-3 to TRBJ2-3; D is uncertain. Germline-derived CDR1 and CDR2 are ENHRY and SYGVKD. The CDR3 sequence is 12 residues long. The CDR3 here is CAVSEQTDTQYL. The CDR3 nucleotides read TGTGCCGTCAGTGAACAGACAGATACGCAGTATCTT.

Points on this clonotype: A much bigger clone sits one base away, suggesting this may be a read error. The V call is TRBV14, the J call TRBJ2-7; D is unclear. V lost 0 bases and J 1 base, leaving 16 bases between the germline ends. Germline CDR1 SGHDN, CDR2 FVKESK. CDR3 length: 17 amino acids. The CDR3 DNA is TGTGCCAGCAGCCAAGAGTCGGCGGAGATTAGGTCCTACGAGCAGTACTTC. Translation: CASSQESAEIRSYEQYF.

As concerns this clonotype: Mismatch with germline at one junction end may stem from a read error. The chain uses TRBV4-3 and TRBJ2-1; the D is unclear. The CDR3 has 14 residues. Germline V gives CDR1 LGHNA, CDR2 YSLEER. CDR3 DNA: TGCGCCAGCAGCTACGCAGAGTTGGTCAATGAGCAGTCCTTC. This gives the protein CASSYAELVNEQSF.

A word on this clonotype: Since the CDR3 does not end with the conserved phenylalanine or tryptophan, this likely comes from a read error. The CDR3 protein is CASSYKDSGSCEQYI. In nucleotides, the CDR3 is TGTGCCAGCAGTTACAAGGACAGCGGCTCCTGCGAGCAGTACATC. The gene calls are TRBV6-5 and TRBJ2-7, with a weak D call TRBD1 (6 bases). Germline lookup yields CDR1 MNHEY and CDR2 SVGAGI. This CDR3 has 15 amino acids.

As regards this clonotype: Compared with germline, one end of the junction differs, possibly owing to a read error. CDR3 loop: CASSQVRGRAEFF. CDR3 in DNA: TGCGCCAGCAGCCAAGTTCGAGGGAGGGCGGAGTTCTTT. This rearrangement joins TRBV4-1 to TRBJ2-1, with TRBD2 identical over 7 bases. This CDR3 has 13 amino acids. Germline V CDR1 and CDR2: MGHRA, YSYEKL.

V usage is TRBV6-1 and J usage is TRBJ1-2; weak D call: TRBD1 (5 bases). Germline assignment: CDR1 MNHNS and CDR2 SASEGT. The CDR3 is made up of 14 amino acids. V gave up 7 bases and J gave up 7 bases, with 19 bases separating them. The CDR3 coding sequence is TGTGCCAGCAACTCTTGGGGAGGGGTTGGTGGCTACACCTTC. Protein sequence: CASNSWGGVGGYTF.

A remark on this clonotype: Germline is not matched at one junction end, which may reflect a read error. The chain carries TRBV6-2 or TRBV6-3 and TRBJ2-2; maybe TRBD2 (5 bases). The CDR3 spans 13 residues. Germline CDR1 reads MNHEY; CDR2 reads SVGEGT. DNA of the CDR3: TGTGTCAGCAGTTATTCCAGACCCGGGGAGCCGTTTTTT. It codes for CVSSYSRPGEPFF.

This rearrangement joins TRBV19 to TRBJ1-1; D gene ambiguous. Deletions cut 3 bases from V and 4 bases from J, with 9 bases between. Germline lookup yields CDR1 LNHDA and CDR2 SQIVND (reference sequence). This CDR3 is 13 amino acids long. The DNA of the CDR3 is TGTGCCAGTAGTATGATCGGGAGCACTGAAGCTTTCTTT. Its translation: CASSMIGSTEAFF.

This clonotype was observed at least ten times. This sequence joins TRBV12-3 or TRBV12-4 and TRBJ2-7; TRBD2 is a possible D gene (7 bases). Trimming stripped 4 bases from V and 1 base from J, with 14 bases between. The CDR3 consists of 15 residues. DNA for the CDR3: TGTGCCAGCAGTTGGGGGGGGGGCGCGTCCTACGAGCAGTACTTC. Amino acid sequence: CASSWGGGASYEQYF.

This clonotype was seen at least ten times. The chain carries TRBV5-5 and TRBJ2-2; D unresolved. CDR3 length equals 13 residues. Germline loops: CDR1 SGHKS, CDR2 YYEKEE (reference sequence). The germline V and J ends were trimmed by 0 bases and 4 bases, with 4 bases remaining between them. The CDR3 DNA reads as TGTGCCAGCAGCTTGGCAGGCACCGGGGAGCTGTTTTTT. Encoded protein: CASSLAGTGELFF.

The chain has TRBV6-2 or TRBV6-3 and TRBJ2-2, with D perhaps matching TRBD1 (6 bases). Germline CDR1 reads MNHEY; CDR2 reads SVGEGT. The CDR3 consists of 15 residues. Trimming left V 2 bases short and J 7 bases short, with 14 bases between. CDR3: CASSYTGLEIGELFF. The CDR3 nucleotides read TGTGCCAGCAGTTACACAGGGCTGGAGATCGGGGAGCTGTTTTTT.

Only a few counts were recorded for this clonotype. One base away lies a much larger clone, so this may be a sequencing read error. The final CDR3 position lacks the conserved phenylalanine or tryptophan, pointing to a likely read error. The CDR3 sequence: CASSWTSGGYEQYL. DNA of the CDR3: TGCGCCAGCAGTTGGACTAGCGGGGGCTACGAGCAGTACTTA. This rearrangement joins TRBV10-2 to TRBJ2-7; 13 nucleotides line up with TRBD2. This CDR3 comprises 14 residues. Trimming took 5 bases from V and 3 from J; bases not matched to a gene: 1. Germline assignment: CDR1 WSHSY and CDR2 SAAADI.

This clonotype has a count of ten or more. The genes are TRBV6-4 and TRBJ2-1; D perhaps matches TRBD2 (5 bases). The CDR3 contains 13 residues. With 4 bases removed from V and 5 bases from J, the gap between germline ends came to 9 bases. Germline values: CDR1 MRHNA, CDR2 SNTAGT. The CDR3 nucleotides read TGTGCCAGCAGTGCCGGACTCCACAATGAGCAGTTCTTC. It encodes CASSAGLHNEQFF.

The gene calls are TRBV18 and TRBJ2-2, with TRBD2 matching 8 bases. CDR1 KGHSH and CDR2 LQKENI come from the germline V gene. The CDR3 runs to 17 residues. The ends lost 0 bases at V and 3 bases at J; junction bases unmatched: 6. CDR3 nucleotides: TGTGCCAGCTCACCACCGAAGCGGGAGTGGGACACCGGGGAGCTGTTTTTT. Translation: CASSPPKREWDTGELFF.

This chain joins TRBV6-1 and TRBJ2-1; 9 positions agree with TRBD2. CDR1 and CDR2 from the germline V gene are MNHNS and SASEGT. The CDR3 has 15 residues. The CDR3 here is CDCRLAGVWYNEQFF. The CDR3 DNA is TGTGACTGCAGGTTAGCGGGAGTCTGGTACAATGAGCAGTTCTTC.

A note on this clonotype: At one end, the junction sequence differs from germline, possibly due to a read error. The CDR3 DNA sequence: TGTGCCAGCATTGGACAGTCCTATGGTTACACCTTC. Its translation: CASIGQSYGYTF. The genes are TRBV11-2 and TRBJ1-2; D may be TRBD1 (6 bases). This CDR3 spans 12 amino acids. Germline loops: CDR1 SGHAT, CDR2 FQNNGV.